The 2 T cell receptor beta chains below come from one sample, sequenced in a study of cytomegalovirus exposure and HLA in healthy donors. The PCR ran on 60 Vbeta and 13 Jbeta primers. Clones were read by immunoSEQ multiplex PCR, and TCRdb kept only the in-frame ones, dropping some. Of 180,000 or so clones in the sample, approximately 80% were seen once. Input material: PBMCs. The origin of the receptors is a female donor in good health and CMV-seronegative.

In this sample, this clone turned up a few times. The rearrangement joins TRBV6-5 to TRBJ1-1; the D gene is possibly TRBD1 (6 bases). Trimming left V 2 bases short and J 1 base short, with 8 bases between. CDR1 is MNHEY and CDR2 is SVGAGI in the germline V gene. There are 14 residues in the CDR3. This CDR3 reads CASSYRGSNTEAFF. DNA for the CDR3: TGTGCCAGCAGTTACAGGGGGTCGAACACTGAAGCTTTCTTT.

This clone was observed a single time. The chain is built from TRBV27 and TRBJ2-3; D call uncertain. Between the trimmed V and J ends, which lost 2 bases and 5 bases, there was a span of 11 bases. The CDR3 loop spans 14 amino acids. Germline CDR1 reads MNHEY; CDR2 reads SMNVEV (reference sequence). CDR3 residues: CASSLVSSKDTQYF. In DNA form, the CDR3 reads TGTGCCAGCAGTTTAGTATCTTCTAAAGATACGCAGTATTTT.